The 15 T cell receptor beta chains below were found in one sample sequenced in a study of CXCR3-negative and CXCR3-positive naive CD8 T cells (dated by TCRdb to about 2019). The research as a whole found: Compared with CXCR3-negative naive cells, CXCR3-positive naive cells had TRB CDR3s with higher hydrophobicity (lower Kidera factor 4), lower energy, and higher strength and volume indices.

Sequenced using a NextSeq 550. The Human TCR Profiling Kit (MiLaboratory) was used to make UMI-labeled 5' RACE TRB cDNA libraries. TCRdb reprocessed the public reads and reports one entry per CDR3 protein sequence, without DNA. The table kept for this sample lists about 150,000 distinct CDR3 sequences. The ten largest clonotypes hold 0.45% to 0.55% of the sample. Their antigens are not known. Source material: naive CXCR3+ CD8+ T cells from blood. According to the study, the label for this sample's cell subset or site signals: CD45RO-CCR7+CD27+CD95- naive CD8+ T cells expressing CXCR3 (TNR3+). The receptors derive from a human donor in good health. Some clones in this sample may be carry-over from other donors' samples.

The chain recombines TRBV4-1 with TRBJ2-1; TCRdb returns TRBD2, unconfirmable since there is no DNA. CDR1 is MGHRA and CDR2 is YSYEKL in the germline V gene. The CDR3 is made up of 16 amino acids. The CDR3 is CASSQVGLAYDDEQFF.

This chain uses TRBV27 with TRBJ2-3; the TRBD1 assignment by TCRdb is unverifiable without DNA. The germline CDR1 and CDR2 sequences are MNHEY and SMNVEV (reference sequence). The CDR3 has 15 residues. The CDR3 spells CASMGTATPGDTQYF.

The chain employs TRBV5-6 and TRBJ2-1; without DNA, the TCRdb call of TRBD1 cannot be checked. Per germline, CDR1 SGHDT and CDR2 YYEEEE. This CDR3 region has 13 residues. The CDR3 reads CASSPLRTNEQFF.

The chain links TRBV6-6 to TRBJ2-7; the D call from TCRdb, TRBD2, cannot be confirmed without DNA. The length of the CDR3 is 14 residues. Germline CDR1 reads MNHNY; CDR2 reads SVGAGI (reference sequence). CDR3: CASTHPPPYYEQYF.

J is TRBJ1-1 and V is TRBV19; TCRdb outputs TRBD1, but without DNA this stays unchecked. Germline V gene data show CDR1 as LNHDA and CDR2 as SQIVND (reference sequence). The CDR3 consists of 12 residues. CDR3 residues: CASSIGGFEAFF.

The V and J genes are TRBV7-6 and TRBJ2-3; TCRdb calls TRBD2, which cannot be checked without DNA. This CDR3 is built from 14 residues. Germline V gene sequence: CDR1 SGHVS, CDR2 FNYEAQ. This CDR3 is CASSPTRDTDTQYF.

This chain links TRBV20-1 with TRBJ2-7; TCRdb gives TRBD1 as the D gene, but with no DNA this cannot be confirmed. Germline CDR1 and CDR2: DFQATT and SNEGSKA (reference sequence). This CDR3 has 14 residues. The CDR3 loop reads CSAPVRGFLGEQYF.

The chain carries TRBV7-2 and TRBJ2-2; TCRdb's D call, TRBD1, is unchecked because there is no DNA. Germline assignment: CDR1 SGHTA and CDR2 FQGNSA. There are 13 residues in the CDR3. CDR3 loop: CAGQGANTGELFF. Supplemented by reference TRBV7-2 and TRBJ2-2, the full variable domain reads GAGVSQSPSNKVTEKGKDVELRCDPISGHTALYWYRQSLGQGLEFLIYFQGNSAPDKSGLPSDRFSAERTGGSVSTLTIQRTQQEDSAVYLCAGQGANTGELFFGEGSRLTVL.

The chain recombines TRBV5-5 with TRBJ2-7; the D gene TCRdb calls, TRBD1, cannot be checked with no DNA. Germline V gives CDR1 SGHKS, CDR2 YYEKEE (reference sequence). The CDR3 loop spans 14 amino acids. Here the CDR3 reads CASSAYRESYEQYF.

The rearrangement joins TRBV28 to TRBJ2-1; TCRdb's D call, TRBD1, is unchecked because there is no DNA. The CDR3 has 16 residues. Germline CDR1 MDHEN, CDR2 SYDVKM. CDR3 loop: CASSFHRDRGRGEQFF.

The chain is built from TRBV28 and TRBJ2-7; TCRdb designates TRBD2, a call that cannot be tested without DNA. Germline V gives CDR1 MDHEN, CDR2 SYDVKM. The CDR3 has 14 residues. The CDR3 region is CASGQTSGWGEQYF.

The chain uses TRBV14 and TRBJ1-3. The CDR3 extends over 17 amino acids. The germline V gene has CDR1 SGHDN and CDR2 FVKESK. The CDR3 reads CASSQWAGPSSGNTIYF.

The chain uses TRBV13 and TRBJ2-7. Germline CDR1 PRHDT, CDR2 FYEKMQ (reference sequence). This CDR3 has 13 amino acids. CDR3 loop: CASSPGRAHEQYF.

The chain employs TRBV29-1 and TRBJ1-1. Germline CDR1 reads SQVTM; CDR2 reads ANQGSEA. The CDR3 contains 12 residues. CDR3 in amino acids: CSVDPWRREAFF.

The genes are TRBV7-9 and TRBJ2-7; TCRdb's D call of TRBD1 is untestable without DNA. Germline CDR1 is SEHNR and CDR2 is FQNEAQ (reference sequence). The CDR3 runs to 14 residues. The CDR3: CASSSSTGSYEQYF.